The rows below give T cell receptor beta chains drawn from one sample of a study of blood T cell repertoires in COVID-19. Profiling relied on immunoSEQ multiplex PCR, and the TCRdb table lists in-frame clones only, not all of them. The sample has 350,000 to 400,000 clones; more than 85% are singletons. The sample was PBMCs or T cells enriched from blood (not recorded which). The receptors originated from a woman between 40 and 50 years old who had been exposed to COVID-19. CDR3s include the opening cysteine and the closing phenylalanine or tryptophan. A D gene is named only where the DNA matches it firmly. Only part of the rows carry a size: once, few, many, or a class if the clone is expanded.

v_gene: TRBV25-1
j_gene: TRBJ2-2
abundance: NA
d_gene: NA
CDR3aa: CASSVGSVAGELFF
CDR3nt: TGTGCCAGCAGTGTGGGGAGCGTCGCCGGGGAGCTGTTTTTT

v_gene: TRBV6-1
j_gene: TRBJ1-2
abundance: once
d_gene: TRBD1
CDR3aa: CASSEATGTVYGYTF
CDR3nt: TGTGCCAGCAGTGAAGCGACCGGGACAGTCTATGGCTACACCTTC

v_gene: TRBV2
j_gene: TRBJ1-2
abundance: NA
d_gene: TRBD1
CDR3aa: CASSGQGADGYTF
CDR3nt: TGTGCCAGCAGTGGACAGGGTGCCGATGGCTACACCTTC

v_gene: TRBV7-2
j_gene: TRBJ1-1
abundance: NA
d_gene: TRBD1
CDR3aa: CASSFRDRSEAFF
CDR3nt: TGTGCCAGCAGCTTCCGGGACAGGAGTGAAGCTTTCTTT

v_gene: TRBV5-1
j_gene: TRBJ2-7
abundance: few
d_gene: TRBD2
CDR3aa: CASSLGPLAGRASSYEQYF
CDR3nt: TGCGCCAGCAGCTTGGGGCCACTAGCGGGCCGGGCAAGCTCCTACGAGCAGTACTTC

v_gene: TRBV7-3
j_gene: TRBJ2-3
abundance: NA
d_gene: NA
CDR3aa: CASGTRSQHTQYF
CDR3nt: TGTGCCAGCGGCACTAGGTCCCAACATACGCAGTATTTT

v_gene: TRBV5-6
j_gene: TRBJ2-7
abundance: NA
d_gene: NA
CDR3aa: CASSSRTVYEQYF
CDR3nt: TGTGCCAGCAGCTCCCGGACAGTTTACGAGCAGTACTTC

v_gene: TRBV5-8
j_gene: TRBJ1-3
abundance: once
d_gene: NA
CDR3aa: CASSPGQRSGNTIYF
CDR3nt: TGTGCCAGCAGCCCCGGACAGCGCTCTGGAAACACCATATATTTT

v_gene: TRBV7-2
j_gene: TRBJ1-2
abundance: NA
d_gene: NA
CDR3aa: CASRSAPGGNYGYTF
CDR3nt: TGTGCCAGCAGATCCGCTCCGGGGGGCAACTATGGCTACACCTTC

v_gene: TRBV19
j_gene: TRBJ1-1
abundance: NA
d_gene: TRBD1
CDR3aa: CASRGTVSQNTEAFF
CDR3nt: TGTGCCAGTAGGGGGACAGTTTCTCAAAACACTGAAGCTTTCTTT

v_gene: TRBV2
j_gene: TRBJ1-6
abundance: NA
d_gene: NA
CDR3aa: CASSGQSSPLHF
CDR3nt: TGTGCCAGCAGTGGACAATCGTCACCCCTCCACTTT

v_gene: TRBV2
j_gene: TRBJ1-5
abundance: few
d_gene: NA
CDR3aa: CASTREANQPQHF
CDR3nt: TGTGCCAGCACCAGGGAGGCCAATCAGCCCCAGCATTTT

v_gene: TRBV29-1
j_gene: TRBJ1-2
abundance: NA
d_gene: TRBD1
CDR3aa: CSVYRGISSGYTF
CDR3nt: TGCAGCGTTTACAGGGGGATATCGTCCGGCTACACCTTC

v_gene: TRBV7-9
j_gene: TRBJ2-1
abundance: NA
d_gene: TRBD2
CDR3aa: CASSSTSGSGLVREQFF
CDR3nt: TGTGCCAGCAGCTCGACTAGCGGGAGCGGCTTGGTACGGGAGCAGTTCTTC

v_gene: TRBV15
j_gene: TRBJ2-1
abundance: NA
d_gene: TRBD2
CDR3aa: CATSRGLAGAYNEQFF
CDR3nt: TGTGCCACCAGCAGAGGACTAGCGGGGGCATACAATGAGCAGTTCTTC

v_gene: TRBV6-2/TRBV6-3
j_gene: TRBJ2-7
abundance: NA
d_gene: NA
CDR3aa: CASSSPDSTYEQYF
CDR3nt: TGTGCCAGCAGTTCACCAGACAGCACCTACGAGCAGTACTTC